This T cell receptor beta chain was sequenced in a study of T-cell memory formation after mild COVID-19. Regarding the study as a whole: The CD4+ clones that contracted clustered mainly within CM and EM, and the CD8+ clones concentrated in EMRA.

For this clonotype: Its antigen is not identified.

With constant-segment primers, 5'RACE yielded cDNA libraries of TCR alpha and TCR beta that carried sample barcodes and UMIs. TCRdb reprocessed the 5' RACE reads with MiXCR, giving one entry per CDR3 protein. The sample has 350,000 to 500,000 distinct CDR3 sequences; 18% are singletons. This TCR was recovered from a man in his late teens or twenties who had mild COVID-19 (a few samples of this study predate the infection). Cell type and time point are not known. Sequencing was carried out using PBMCs or a T cell subset sorted from them (not recorded which).

The CDR3 region is CASSGSNEQFF. Written as DNA, the CDR3 is TGTGCCAGCAGTGGGAGCAATGAGCAGTTCTTC. The genes are TRBV6-2 or TRBV6-3 and TRBJ2-1; TRBD2 is a possible D gene (5 bases). CDR1 MNHEY and CDR2 SVGEGT come from the germline V gene. The length of the CDR3 is 11 residues. The V end was cut by 5 bases, the J end by 6 bases, with 5 bases between.